This paragraph covers one T cell receptor (beta chain) sequence. The antigen remains unidentified. This specimen belongs to a study of response to subunit inactivated influenza vaccine. MiXCR, run by TCRdb on the RT-PCR reads, gives a single entry per CDR3 protein. The repertoire consists of just under 550,000 distinct CDR3 sequences, with under 30% occurring once and the leading ten covering approximately 2.9%. V was clipped by 4 bases and J by 1 base, with 10 bases between them. The germline gives CDR1 SEHNR, CDR2 FQNEAQ (reference sequence). The CDR3 loop spans 15 amino acids. Study-wide findings and caveats: Authors suggested few new T cells are recruited by each seasonal influenza vaccination.

This sample also appeared in a second study, on T cells expressing NK-cell markers. That paper notes: TCR beta cDNA was made by 5'RACE template switching with UMIs. The authors derived TCR beta repertoires from sorted CD3+CD56+NKG2C+, CD3+CD56+NKG2C- and CD3+CD56-NKG2C+ T cells. Five or six donors carried dominant NKG2C+ clonotypes that made up about 1.0-8% of their CD8+ T cells. Certain NKG2C+ T cell clones were expanded, and their HCMV specificity remained unclear.

V and J are TRBV7-9 and TRBJ1-4; D is perhaps TRBD1 (5 bases). The source was CD4+ T cells sorted from PBMCs, collected 11 to 12 days after vaccination. The TCR was taken from a man aged 50 to 60 who received an inactivated influenza vaccine. As DNA, the CDR3 is TGTGCCAGCAGCTCGGGACGGATAACTAATGAAAAACTGTTTTTT. The encoded protein is CASSSGRITNEKLFF. The full variable domain, with the rest looked up from reference TRBV7-9 and TRBJ1-4, is DTGVSQNPRHKITKRGQNVTFRCDPISEHNRLYWYRQTLGQGPEFLTYFQNEAQLEKSRLLSDRFSAERPKGSFSTLEIQRTEQGDSAMYLCASSSGRITNEKLFFGSGTQLSVL.